The 3 T cell receptor beta chains below all came from one sample that was sequenced in a study of breast tumors, draining lymph nodes, adjacent tissues. Breast cancer patients provided tissue from their axillary draining lymph nodes. TCRdb re-called the multiplex PCR reads through MiXCR, storing one row per CDR3 protein. The sample lists under 250,000 distinct CDR3 sequences, about 32% occurring once. Source material: axillary lymph node tissue. The receptors were gathered from a female donor with breast cancer. Some clones in this sample may be carry-over from other donors' samples.

This chain joins TRBV20-1 and TRBJ2-1; no definite D call. Trimming cost V 6 bases and J 9 bases, with 24 bases left between them. The CDR3 is made up of 15 amino acids. Germline V gives CDR1 DFQATT, CDR2 SNEGSKA (reference sequence). The DNA for the CDR3 is TGCAGTGCCATCCACCGACCCATGGTGGGTGGTGAGCAGTTCTTC. This gives the protein CSAIHRPMVGGEQFF.

Concerning this clonotype: Just one base apart from a much larger clone, this may be a read error. The conserved phenylalanine or tryptophan normally closing the CDR3 is absent here, so this likely arose from a read error. This chain links TRBV7-3 with TRBJ2-4; maybe TRBD2 (5 bases). Germline loops: CDR1 SGHTA, CDR2 FQGTGA. Trimming stripped 2 bases from V and 2 bases from J, with 7 bases between. The CDR3 is 14 residues long. CDR3 region: CASSLRGTKNIQYL. CDR3 coding DNA: TGTGCCAGCAGCTTACGAGGGACCAAAAACATTCAGTACCTC.

As regards this clonotype: One end of the junction fails to match germline, which may point to a read error. CDR3 residues: CASSFGPTGTDTQYF. The CDR3, as DNA: TGTGCCAGCAGCTTTGGGCCAACGGGAACAGATACGCAGTATTTT. This chain connects TRBV5-1 to TRBJ2-3, with a tentative D call TRBD2 (5 bases). There are 15 residues in the CDR3. Looked up from germline, CDR1 is SGHRS and CDR2 is YFSETQ.